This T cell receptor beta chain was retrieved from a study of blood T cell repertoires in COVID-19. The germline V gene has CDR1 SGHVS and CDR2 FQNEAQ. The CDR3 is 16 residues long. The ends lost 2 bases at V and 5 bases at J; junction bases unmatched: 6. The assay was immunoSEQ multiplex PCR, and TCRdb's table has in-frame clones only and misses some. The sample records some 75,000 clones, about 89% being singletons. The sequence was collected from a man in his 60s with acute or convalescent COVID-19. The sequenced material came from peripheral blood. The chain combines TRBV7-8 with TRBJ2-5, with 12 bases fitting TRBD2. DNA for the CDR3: TGTGCCAGCAGCTTATCCCTAGCGGGAGGGGGGGAGACCCAGTACTTC. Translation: CASSLSLAGGGETQYF.